This T cell receptor beta chain was identified in a study of regulatory T cells in long-lasting Graves disease. This CDR3 spans 14 amino acids. Trimming removed 7 bases from V and 12 bases from J, with 25 bases in between. CDR1 MNHNS and CDR2 SASEGT come from the germline V gene. Time point in this sample: persistent/refractory GD, antithyroid drugs over 5 years with positive TRAb. Making the TCR library involved RNA that had been extracted from PBMCs. TCR beta libraries were built with iRepertoire HTBI primers and Arm-PCR of CDR3 regions. TCRdb recomputed calls from the multiplex PCR reads with MiXCR, one row per CDR3 protein. Here the sample spans a few hundred thousand distinct CDR3 sequences, roughly a quarter being singletons.

The sample consisted of peripheral blood mononuclear cells (PBMCs), taken when the disease was refractory, from a patient treated with antithyroid drugs. V gene TRBV6-1 combines with J gene TRBJ2-7, with D perhaps given as TRBD1 or TRBD2 (6 bases each). This clonotype was obtained from a female donor with Graves disease. This CDR3 reads CASMLGGAGTNWYF. In nucleotides, the CDR3 is TGTGCCAGCATGTTGGGGGGCGCGGGGACGAATTGGTACTTC.